This note documents a single TCR beta chain sequence. The antigen remains undetermined. This CDR3 has 15 amino acids. J lost 2 bases, V lost 1 base, and 2 bases had no gene match. Per the germline V gene, CDR1 is LGHNA and CDR2 is YNFKEQ. The record originates from a study of OX40 agonist ivuxolimab in advanced cancers. This table comes from immunoSEQ multiplex PCR, and its TCRdb copy is limited to in-frame clones, with some not included. The sample shows 40,000 to 65,000 clones, roughly 84% of them seen only once. Study conclusions and caveats: Expanded peripheral T cell antigen specificity was not determined. Partial responders at 0.1-3.0 mg/kg had among the lowest clonal expansion.

The sample was CD4+ or CD8+ T cells sorted from blood, taken in a trial of the OX40 agonist ivuxolimab. The chain combines TRBV4-2 with TRBJ2-3; 8 bases are shared with TRBD1. This receptor was taken from an adult with an advanced solid tumor such as melanoma, head and neck, liver or kidney cancer. CDR3 in amino acids: CASSQVGQDTDTQYF. In DNA, the CDR3 is TGTGCCAGCAGCCAAGTGGGACAGGACACAGATACGCAGTATTTT.